These T cell receptor beta chains were read from a single sample in a study of long-term antiretroviral therapy in people with HIV. Generated by immunoSEQ multiplex PCR, the TCRdb table keeps only in-frame clones and is missing some. The data show more than 7,500 clones, with 65% to 85% seen just once and 14% held by the top ten. The source was unsorted PBMCs, collected 0.4 years before starting antiretroviral therapy. The source is a man aged 30 to 45 with HIV. The CDR3 runs from the conserved cysteine through the conserved F or W. A D gene is named only where the DNA matches it firmly. A row's size may be missing; if present it is once, few, many or a size class.

TRBV27	TRBJ1-6	NA	NA	TGTGCCAGCAGTTTAGACACAGGGTCCGGGTCCCTCCACTTT	CASSLDTGSGSLHF
TRBV7-8	TRBJ1-6	once	NA	TGTGCCAGCAGCTTATACGGACGGGAGAGCTCCTATAATTCACCCCTCCACTTT	CASSLYGRESSYNSPLHF
TRBV6-1	TRBJ2-3	once	NA	TGTGCCAGCAGTGAGGGGGGGCGGCGGGTTGCCGATACGCAGTATTTT	CASSEGGRRVADTQYF
TRBV23-1	TRBJ1-5	NA	TRBD1	TGCGCCAGCATCCCCTCCAGGGGGCGGTCAATTAAGCCCCAGCATTTT	CASIPSRGRSIKPQHF
TRBV28	TRBJ2-5	NA	NA	TGTGCCAGCAGCCTGACGGAGACCCAGTACTTC	CASSLTETQYF
TRBV30	TRBJ1-3	NA	NA	TGTGCCTGGAGGGGACGGGAAGCTGGAAACACCATATATTTT	CAWRGREAGNTIYF
TRBV9	TRBJ2-3	NA	TRBD2	TGTGCCAGCAGCGGCAGCGGGGGGAGAACAGATACGCAGTATTTT	CASSGSGGRTDTQYF
TRBV11-2	TRBJ2-3	medium-sized	TRBD2	TGTGCCAGCAGCTACGGGGGGGTGGGGGGTACAGATACGCAGTATTTT	CASSYGGVGGTDTQYF
TRBV19	TRBJ2-7	few	NA	TGTGCCAGTAGTATGGGGTGGCCCTACGAGCAGTACTTC	CASSMGWPYEQYF
TRBV5-1	TRBJ1-5	NA	NA	TGCGCCAGCAGCTTAACAGGGATCCCCAATCAGCCCCAGCATTTT	CASSLTGIPNQPQHF
TRBV9	TRBJ1-1	NA	NA	TGTGCCAGCAGCGTAGGGGCAGACACTGAAGCTTTCTTT	CASSVGADTEAFF
TRBV19	TRBJ2-7	NA	TRBD1	TGTGCCAGTAGCCCGACAGGGTCAGACGAGCAGTACTTC	CASSPTGSDEQYF
TRBV27	TRBJ2-2	once	NA	TGTGCCAGCAGCCCAGGAATACTAAGCACCGGGGAGCTGTTTTTT	CASSPGILSTGELFF
TRBV28	TRBJ1-6	NA	NA	TGTGCCAGCAGTTTGTTGGGGGAACCCCTCCACTTT	CASSLLGEPLHF
TRBV9	TRBJ2-2	NA	NA	TGTGCCAGCAGCGTAGGTCTCAGGGGGGCAGGGACCCTAAACACCGGGGAGCTGTTTTTT	CASSVGLRGAGTLNTGELFF
TRBV5-1	TRBJ2-7	NA	NA	TGCGCCAGCAGCTTGGGCAGGGCAGCCTACGAGCAGTACTTC	CASSLGRAAYEQYF
TRBV10-3	TRBJ2-7	NA	TRBD1	TGTGCCGCCACAGGGGATATCGACGAGCAGTACTTC	CAATGDIDEQYF
TRBV7-9	TRBJ1-6	NA	NA	TGTGCCTCTAGGGAGGGTAATTCACCCCTCCACTTT	CASREGNSPLHF
TRBV6-5	TRBJ1-1	NA	NA	TGTGCCAGCAGTGGCACAGTGAACACTGAAGCTTTCTTT	CASSGTVNTEAFF
TRBV5-6	TRBJ2-1	NA	NA	TGTGCCAGCAGCTTTATGGCCTACAATGAGCAGTTCTTC	CASSFMAYNEQFF
TRBV19	TRBJ2-7	NA	TRBD1	TGTGCCAGTAGTGGGGACAGGGGTCCCTACGAGCAGTACTTC	CASSGDRGPYEQYF
TRBV28	TRBJ1-1	NA	NA	TGTGCCAGCAGTTTGGGCAGGGTGAAGCGGACTGAAGCTTTCTTT	CASSLGRVKRTEAFF
TRBV28	TRBJ1-6	NA	NA	TGTGCCAGCAGTTTATACCCCGGGACTAGTTCGCCCCTCCACTTT	CASSLYPGTSSPLHF
TRBV29-1	TRBJ1-2	NA	TRBD1	TGCAGCGTTGACTCGACAGGGACCTCTAACTATGGCTACACCTTC	CSVDSTGTSNYGYTF
TRBV2	TRBJ2-2	NA	NA	TGTGCCAGCAGTGAACAGGCAGGGCGCACCGGGGAGCTGTTTTTT	CASSEQAGRTGELFF
TRBV4-3	TRBJ1-1	NA	NA	TGCGCCAGCAGCCAAGGGATCCCGCCACTCCAAGCTTTCTTT	CASSQGIPPLQAFF
TRBV11-2	TRBJ1-2	NA	NA	TGTGCCAGCAGCTCCCTACTTGACACGGAATATGGCTACACCTTC	CASSSLLDTEYGYTF
TRBV21-1	TRBJ2-7	NA	NA	TGTGCCAGCAGCACCATCTCCTACGAGCAGTACTTC	CASSTISYEQYF
TRBV5-5	TRBJ2-2	NA	NA	TGTGCCAGCAGAAGTCGCGGGGACGGGGAGCTGTTTTTT	CASRSRGDGELFF
TRBV29-1	TRBJ1-2	once	TRBD1	TGCAGCGTCCCCCAGGGGGTCTATGGCTACACCTTC	CSVPQGVYGYTF
TRBV28	TRBJ1-6	NA	TRBD1	TGTGCCAGCAGTCCACCGGGACAGGGGGTTGCTAGCTATAATTCACCCCTCCACTTT	CASSPPGQGVASYNSPLHF
TRBV28	TRBJ1-1	NA	NA	TGTGCCAGCAGTGAGGGAAAGACTGAAGCTTTCTTT	CASSEGKTEAFF
TRBV5-4	TRBJ2-7	NA	NA	TGTGCCAGCAGCTTGGGGGGTGGAGCTCGGGAGCAGTACTTC	CASSLGGGAREQYF
TRBV28	TRBJ1-1	NA	TRBD1	TGTGCCAGCAGTATACATGTGGGACAGGGGATTGAAGCTTTCTTT	CASSIHVGQGIEAFF
TRBV4-1	TRBJ2-7	few	TRBD1	TGCGCCAGCAGCCAAGATGGGACAGCCTTCTACGAGCAGTACTTC	CASSQDGTAFYEQYF
TRBV5-5	TRBJ2-7	NA	NA	TGTGCCAGCAGCTTGATAGGTGGGGGACCGCGCGAGCAGTACTTC	CASSLIGGGPREQYF
TRBV6-5	TRBJ1-6	large	NA	TGTGCCAGCAGTTATTCTACATCAAATTCACCCCTCCACTTT	CASSYSTSNSPLHF
TRBV28	TRBJ2-7	NA	NA	TGTGCCAGCAGTTTACGGTCCTACGAGCAGTACTTC	CASSLRSYEQYF
TRBV7-2	TRBJ1-5	NA	NA	TGTGCCAGCAGCGCCCGAAACGAGGTCGTCGGAAATCAGCCCCAGCATTTT	CASSARNEVVGNQPQHF
TRBV5-1	TRBJ2-1	NA	NA	TGCGCCAGCAGCCCAGCCGGGAGCAATGAGCAGTTCTTC	CASSPAGSNEQFF
TRBV6-5	TRBJ1-1	NA	TRBD1	TGTGCCAGCCTAAGACCGGGACAGGGGAGGGCTGAAGCTTTCTTT	CASLRPGQGRAEAFF
TRBV6-6	TRBJ2-7	NA	TRBD1	TGTGCCAGCAGACGGCCCGGGACAGGGAACTCCTACGAGCAGTACTTC	CASRRPGTGNSYEQYF
TRBV14	TRBJ2-3	NA	NA	TGTGCCAGCAGCCAAGGGAGAACAGATACGCAGTATTTT	CASSQGRTDTQYF
TRBV28	TRBJ1-1	NA	NA	TGTGCCAGCAGTTTGTTTGGGGGGGTCAGCACTGAAGCTTTCTTT	CASSLFGGVSTEAFF
TRBV2	TRBJ1-1	once	NA	TGTGCCAGCAGACAGGGTGGGTGGGACACTGAAGCTTTCTTT	CASRQGGWDTEAFF
TRBV5-1	TRBJ1-4	NA	TRBD1	TGCGCCAGCAGCCAAAAGGGACAGTCAACTAATGAAAAACTGTTTTTT	CASSQKGQSTNEKLFF
TRBV10-3	TRBJ2-3	NA	NA	TGTGCCATCAGTTTTGCCCCAGCTAGCACAGATACGCAGTATTTT	CAISFAPASTDTQYF
TRBV18	TRBJ2-3	once	NA	TGTGCCAGCTCACCAAGTCTCACAGATACGCAGTATTTT	CASSPSLTDTQYF
TRBV11-2	TRBJ2-7	NA	TRBD2	TGTGCCAGCAGCCTACTAGCGGGAGGGGGAGAGCAGTACTTC	CASSLLAGGGEQYF
TRBV30	TRBJ1-1	NA	NA	TGTGCCTGGAGTGTAGACGGGGGCGGCACTGAAGCTTTCTTT	CAWSVDGGGTEAFF
TRBV9	TRBJ2-6	once	NA	TGTGCCAGCAGCGTCCTCAAGGACGGGCGGGTATCTGGGGCCAACGTCCTGACTTTC	CASSVLKDGRVSGANVLTF
TRBV19	TRBJ2-1	NA	NA	TGTGCATCCCGGGGGCGGAGCTACTACAATGAGCAGTTCTTC	CASRGRSYYNEQFF
TRBV30	TRBJ2-7	NA	NA	TGTGCCTGGAGTGGGGCTAGCTTGTCCTTC	CAWSGASLSF
TRBV6-5	TRBJ1-1	NA	NA	TGTGCCAGCAGTTACGAGTCGGGGGTTCGTGAAGCTTTCTTT	CASSYESGVREAFF
TRBV28	TRBJ2-1	NA	TRBD2	TGTGCCAGCAGTTCCCTAAAGCGGGACTCCTACAATGAGCAGTTCTTC	CASSSLKRDSYNEQFF
TRBV6-1	TRBJ2-7	few	TRBD2	TGTGCCAGCAGTGGGCCCAGCGGGAGGAACCCCTACGAGCAGTACTTC	CASSGPSGRNPYEQYF
TRBV28	TRBJ1-4	few	NA	TGTGCCAGCAGTCTAAGTTTTGGGGATCTGCGGAGCGGATGGGATGAAAAACTGTTTTTT	CASSLSFGDLRSGWDEKLFF
TRBV11-2	TRBJ1-6	few	NA	TGTGCCAGCAGGAAGACAGCCAGCTCCTATAATTCACCCCTCCACTTT	CASRKTASSYNSPLHF
TRBV7-9	TRBJ2-7	NA	TRBD1	TGTGCCAGCAGCCCCCGGGACAGGGGGCGCGAGCAGTACTTC	CASSPRDRGREQYF
TRBV6-5	TRBJ2-7	NA	NA	TGTGCCAGCAGTGCCGCCGGGATTTACTACGAGCAGTACTTC	CASSAAGIYYEQYF